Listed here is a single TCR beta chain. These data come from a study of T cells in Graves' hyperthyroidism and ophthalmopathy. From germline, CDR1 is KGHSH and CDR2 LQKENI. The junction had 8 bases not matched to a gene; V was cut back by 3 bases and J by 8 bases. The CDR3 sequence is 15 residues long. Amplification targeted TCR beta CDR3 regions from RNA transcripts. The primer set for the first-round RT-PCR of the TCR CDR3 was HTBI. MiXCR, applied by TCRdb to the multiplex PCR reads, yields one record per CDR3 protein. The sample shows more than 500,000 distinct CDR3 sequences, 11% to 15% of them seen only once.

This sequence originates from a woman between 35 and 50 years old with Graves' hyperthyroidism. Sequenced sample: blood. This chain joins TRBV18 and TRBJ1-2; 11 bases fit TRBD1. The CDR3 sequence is CASSPGQGEWDGYTF. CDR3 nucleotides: TGTGCCAGCTCACCGGGACAGGGGGAATGGGACGGCTACACCTTC. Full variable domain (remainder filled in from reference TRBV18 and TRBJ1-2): NAGVMQNPRHLVRRRGQEARLRCSPMKGHSHVYWYRQLPEEGLKFMVYLQKENIIDESGMPKERFSAEFPKEGPSILRIQQVVRGDSAAYFCASSPGQGEWDGYTFGSGTRLTVV.